This T cell receptor (beta chain) came from a study of T cells expressing NK-cell markers. CDR3 length: 17 amino acids. Germline V lookup: CDR1 SGHRS, CDR2 YFSETQ. TCRdb reprocessed the 5' RACE reads, with one entry per CDR3 protein and no DNA. Its clone listing holds a few hundred thousand distinct CDR3 sequences. The genes are TRBV5-1 and TRBJ2-1; as DNA is missing, the TRBD1 call by TCRdb cannot be tested. The clonotype was recovered from a woman aged 45-60 years in good health. Sequencing was performed on blood T cells: a sorted CD56 or NKG2C T cell subset, CD4+ or CD8+ T cells, or bulk PBMC T cells (not recorded which). Here the CDR3 reads CASSLAPTGAGDNEQFF. Full variable domain (missing parts from reference TRBV5-1 and TRBJ2-1): KAGVTQTPRYLIKTRGQQVTLSCSPISGHRSVSWYQQTPGQGLQFLFEYFSETQRNKGNFPGRFSGRQFSNSRSEMNVSTLELGDSALYLCASSLAPTGAGDNEQFFGPGTRLTVL.